Included here is one T cell receptor beta chain sequence, with context. CD45RO-negative CD8 cells positively selected for CCR7 made up the naive population, which excluded terminally differentiated effector memory CD45RA+ cells. The protocol was immunoSEQ multiplex PCR, while the TCRdb copy is restricted to in-frame clones and leaves out a portion. Among some 2,000,000 clones, about 95% were seen once, and the ten largest hold around 1.1%. This record belongs to a study of shared clonotypes between healthy human individuals. The CDR3 loop spans 20 amino acids. V lost 1 base to trimming and J lost 4 bases; unmatched junction nucleotides: 16. Per the germline V gene, CDR1 is LGHNA and CDR2 is YSLEER.

The sequenced sample consisted of naive CD8+ T cells sorted from blood. The clonotype comes from a man between 18 and 29 years old in good health. The J gene is TRBJ2-2, the V gene TRBV4-3; 9 positions agree with TRBD1. CDR3: CASSQAERTGDHRGTGELFF. CDR3 in DNA: TGCGCCAGCAGCCAAGCAGAACGGACAGGGGATCACCGAGGCACCGGGGAGCTGTTTTTT.